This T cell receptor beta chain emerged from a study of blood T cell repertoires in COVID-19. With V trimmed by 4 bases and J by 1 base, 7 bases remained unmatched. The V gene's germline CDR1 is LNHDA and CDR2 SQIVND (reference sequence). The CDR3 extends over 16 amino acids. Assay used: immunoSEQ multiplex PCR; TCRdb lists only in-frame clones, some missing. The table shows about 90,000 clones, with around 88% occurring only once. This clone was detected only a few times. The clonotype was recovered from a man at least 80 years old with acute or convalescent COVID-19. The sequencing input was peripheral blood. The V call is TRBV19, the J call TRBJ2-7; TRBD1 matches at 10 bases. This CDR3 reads CASSSTGQGLSYEQYF. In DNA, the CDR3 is TGTGCCAGTAGTAGTACGGGACAGGGGCTTTCCTACGAGCAGTACTTC.